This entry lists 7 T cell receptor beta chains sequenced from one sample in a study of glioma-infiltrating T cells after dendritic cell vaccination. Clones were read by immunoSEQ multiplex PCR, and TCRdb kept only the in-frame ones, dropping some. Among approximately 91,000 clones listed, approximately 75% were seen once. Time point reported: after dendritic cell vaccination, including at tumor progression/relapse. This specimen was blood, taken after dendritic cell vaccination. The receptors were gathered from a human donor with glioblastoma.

The CDR3 here is CASSYYRTYQPQHF. As DNA, the CDR3 is TGTGCCAGCAGCTATTACAGAACTTATCAGCCCCAGCATTTT. The chain combines TRBV6-6 with TRBJ1-5; D not resolved. The V end was cut by 6 bases, the J end by 5 bases, with 14 bases between. Germline loops: CDR1 MNHNY, CDR2 SVGAGI (reference sequence). This CDR3 is built from 14 residues.

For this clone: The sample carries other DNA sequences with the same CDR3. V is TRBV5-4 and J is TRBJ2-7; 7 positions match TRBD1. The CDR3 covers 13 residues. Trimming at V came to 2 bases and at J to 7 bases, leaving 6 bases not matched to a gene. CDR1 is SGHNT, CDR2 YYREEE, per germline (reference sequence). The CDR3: CASSLQGHREQYF. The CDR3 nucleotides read TGTGCCAGCAGCTTACAGGGGCATCGGGAGCAGTACTTC.

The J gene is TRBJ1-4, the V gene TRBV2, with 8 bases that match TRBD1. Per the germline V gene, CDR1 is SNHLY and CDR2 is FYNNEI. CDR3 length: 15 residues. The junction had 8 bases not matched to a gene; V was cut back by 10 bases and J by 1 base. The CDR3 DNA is TGTGCCACACGGACAGGGTTGATAACTAATGAAAAACTGTTTTTT. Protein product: CATRTGLITNEKLFF.

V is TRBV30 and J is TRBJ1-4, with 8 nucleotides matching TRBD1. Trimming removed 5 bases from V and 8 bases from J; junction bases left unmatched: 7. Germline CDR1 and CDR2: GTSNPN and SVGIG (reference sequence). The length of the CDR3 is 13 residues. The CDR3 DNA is TGTGCCTGGGGACCGGGACAGGTCGAAAAACTGTTTTTT. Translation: CAWGPGQVEKLFF.

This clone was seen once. CDR3 region: CASSLGRDVTAYEQYF. The CDR3 DNA reads as TGTGCCAGCAGCTTAGGGAGGGACGTCACCGCCTACGAGCAGTACTTC. The V gene is TRBV11-2, the J gene TRBJ2-5, with D possibly TRBD2 on 6 matching bases. The J call may be incorrect, as the DNA end agrees better with TRBJ2-7. This CDR3 comprises 16 residues. The germline V gene encodes CDR1 SGHAT and CDR2 FQNNGV.

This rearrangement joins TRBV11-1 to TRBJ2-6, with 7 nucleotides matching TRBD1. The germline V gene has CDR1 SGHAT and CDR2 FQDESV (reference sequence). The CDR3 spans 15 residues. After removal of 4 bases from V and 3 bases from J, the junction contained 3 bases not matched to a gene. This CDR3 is CASSSTGLGANVLTF. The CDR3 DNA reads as TGTGCCAGCAGCTCGACAGGGCTTGGGGCCAACGTCCTGACTTTC.

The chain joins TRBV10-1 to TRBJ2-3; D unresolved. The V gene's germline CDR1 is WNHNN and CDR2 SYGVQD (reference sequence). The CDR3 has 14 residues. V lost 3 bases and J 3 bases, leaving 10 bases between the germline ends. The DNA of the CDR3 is TGCGCCAGCAGTGACTCTGCTACTACAGATACGCAGTATTTT. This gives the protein CASSDSATTDTQYF.